The source of this TCR beta chain is a study of T cell responses to AZD1222 COVID-19 vaccine. Overall study findings and caveats: At 160-218 and 743-854, vaccine-associated CD4 TCRs were dominant, and they spanned spike. An increase in Spike-specific TCR breadth and depth was observed after two AZD1222 doses. Just a handful of people given AZD1222 tested seropositive at baseline.

Of note for this clone: What it recognizes is unknown.

The CDR3 covers 15 residues. Germline V lookup: CDR1 MDHEN, CDR2 SYDVKM. Trimming took 5 bases from V and 3 from J, leaving 13 bases between them. Method: immunoSEQ multiplex PCR; TCRdb's copy keeps in-frame clones and lacks some. Of 34,000 or so clones listed, approximately 91% are singletons. The chain joins TRBV28 to TRBJ2-2, with D perhaps TRBD2 (6 bases). Specimen: peripheral blood, collected on day 0 of AZD1222 vaccination. The sequence was collected from an adult in good health. CDR3 in DNA: TGTGCCAGCAGTATCGGAGGGCTGGACACCGGGGAGCTGTTTTTT. Translated, it gives CASSIGGLDTGELFF.